Shown below are 10 T cell receptor beta chains from a single sample sequenced in a study of CD8 T cells in ankylosing spondylitis. Whole-study results and caveats: A TCR beta motif made of several highly homologous variants seemed typical of ankylosing spondylitis blood.

Which antigens these TCRs recognize remains unknown. TCRdb re-analysed the 5' RACE reads in MiXCR, keeping a single row per CDR3 protein. The sample holds about 340,000 distinct CDR3 sequences, 7.5% to 9% seen once. The sequenced sample consisted of blood, either unsorted or a sorted T cell fraction (not recorded which). Receptors originate from a male donor with ankylosing spondylitis.

The table lists this clonotype with a few counts. This chain connects TRBV5-1 to TRBJ2-1, with D perhaps matching TRBD1 (6 bases). The CDR3 runs to 15 residues. CDR1 and CDR2 (germline): SGHRS, YFSETQ. Between the trimmed V and J ends, which lost 3 bases and 9 bases, there was a span of 19 bases. The CDR3 region is CASSSTPMDSSEQFF. In DNA, the CDR3 is TGCGCCAGCAGCTCCACGCCCATGGACAGTTCTGAGCAGTTCTTC.

This clonotype has a handful of counts. The chain couples TRBV27 to TRBJ2-3, with D unresolved. This CDR3 has 15 residues. The germline V and J ends were trimmed by 2 bases and 1 base, with 10 bases remaining between them. Germline CDR1 reads MNHEY; CDR2 reads SMNVEV (reference sequence). CDR3 nucleotides: TGTGCCAGCAGTTTAAGCAGGCAGGGCACAGATACGCAGTATTTT. As protein: CASSLSRQGTDTQYF.

This clonotype was counted only a few times. The rearrangement uses TRBV12-3 or TRBV12-4 and TRBJ2-7, with 7 bases identical to TRBD1. This CDR3 has 15 residues. The trim removed 5 bases at V and 3 bases at J, leaving 10 bases unmatched. In DNA, the CDR3 is TGTGCCAGCAGTGAACCGGGACAGAGATTCTACGAGCAGTACTTC. Translated: CASSEPGQRFYEQYF.

The chain recombines TRBV29-1 with TRBJ2-5; 7 bases line up with TRBD2. This CDR3 region has 10 residues. V shed 8 bases and J 5 bases; nucleotides not matched to a gene: 2. Germline CDR1 and CDR2: SQVTM and ANQGSEA. The CDR3 coding sequence is TGCAGCACCGGGGGGGAGACCCAGTACTTC. Its protein is CSTGGETQYF.

This clonotype came up a few times. The V and J genes are TRBV7-2 and TRBJ2-5, with 7 bases lining up with TRBD2. There are 15 residues in the CDR3. Germline CDR1 reads SGHTA; CDR2 reads FQGNSA. J was trimmed by 3 bases and V by 7 bases; bases with no gene match: 11. CDR3 region: CASMKREGSEETQYF. The DNA for the CDR3 is TGTGCCAGCATGAAGCGGGAAGGCTCGGAAGAGACCCAGTACTTC. The variable domain in full, with the rest retrieved from reference TRBV7-2 and TRBJ2-5, is GAGVSQSPSNKVTEKGKDVELRCDPISGHTALYWYRQSLGQGLEFLIYFQGNSAPDKSGLPSDRFSAERTGGSVSTLTIQRTQQEDSAVYLCASMKREGSEETQYFGPGTRLLVL.

This chain links TRBV30 with TRBJ2-5; 7 nucleotides match TRBD1. Trimming at V came to 2 bases and at J to 1 base, leaving 7 bases not matched to a gene. CDR3 length: 15 amino acids. Germline-derived CDR1 and CDR2 are GTSNPN and SVGIG (reference sequence). The CDR3 DNA sequence: TGTGCCTGGAGTCGAGGGGGCGAAAGCCAAGAGACCCAGTACTTC. As protein: CAWSRGGESQETQYF.

The chain joins TRBV28 to TRBJ2-3, with TRBD2 identical over 7 bases. The CDR3 is made up of 15 amino acids. With V trimmed by 3 bases and J by 4 bases, 7 bases remained unmatched. Germline loops: CDR1 MDHEN, CDR2 SYDVKM. In DNA form, the CDR3 reads TGTGCCAGCAGTTTGGCGGGAGCATCGGCAGATACGCAGTATTTT. Translated: CASSLAGASADTQYF.

This clonotype was seen many times. The V and J genes are TRBV5-5 and TRBJ1-2; D might be TRBD1 (6 bases). The CDR3 extends over 15 amino acids. V shed 6 bases and J shed 4 bases, with 19 bases lying between them. The germline gives CDR1 SGHKS, CDR2 YYEKEE (reference sequence). CDR3 DNA sequence: TGTGCCAGCACCCAACCCGGTTGGACAGCCTATGGCTACACCTTC. Translated, it gives CASTQPGWTAYGYTF.

This clonotype was seen only a few times. This chain links TRBV10-3 with TRBJ1-5; D might be TRBD1 (5 bases). Germline assignment: CDR1 ENHRY and CDR2 SYGVKD. V was cut by 4 bases and J by 2 bases, with 6 bases left in between. The CDR3 has 13 residues. The CDR3 protein is CAISAGGNQPQHF. The CDR3, as DNA: TGTGCCATCAGTGCGGGGGGCAATCAGCCCCAGCATTTT.

The V call is TRBV11-3, the J call TRBJ2-1; 9 nucleotides agree with TRBD2. Trimming took 5 bases from V and 3 from J; bases not matched to a gene: 8. CDR3 length: 16 residues. Per the germline V gene, CDR1 is SGHNT and CDR2 is YENEEA. CDR3 amino acids: CASSVRIAGVYNEQFF. The CDR3 DNA reads TGTGCCAGCAGCGTACGGATAGCGGGAGTCTACAATGAGCAGTTCTTC.